The 10 T cell receptor beta chains below come from one sample, sequenced in a study of cytomegalovirus exposure and HLA in healthy donors. TCRdb's table, derived via immunoSEQ multiplex PCR, lists solely in-frame clones and lacks some. The top ten hold roughly 7.5% of the sample, which has 200,000 or so clones, around four fifths seen once. What was sequenced was PBMCs. These receptors originate from a man between 18 and 29 years old in good health and CMV-seropositive.

The genes are TRBV6-5 and TRBJ2-7, with a weak D call TRBD1 (6 bases). CDR1 MNHEY and CDR2 SVGAGI come from the germline V gene. The CDR3 sequence is 15 residues long. V was trimmed by 0 bases and J by 0 bases, leaving 9 bases between them. The CDR3 loop reads CASSYSAGASYEQYF. The DNA of the CDR3 is TGTGCCAGCAGTTACTCGGCAGGGGCCTCCTACGAGCAGTACTTC.

This chain connects TRBV5-1 to TRBJ2-3; 16 bases match TRBD2. Trimming took 4 bases from V and 2 from J; bases not matched to a gene: 7. The CDR3 is made up of 18 amino acids. Germline V lookup: CDR1 SGHRS, CDR2 YFSETQ. Here the CDR3 DNA reads TGCGCCAGCAGCCCGGGACTAGCGGGAGGGCCTCACACAGATACGCAGTATTTT. This translates into CASSPGLAGGPHTDTQYF. The complete variable domain, with remaining parts taken from reference TRBV5-1 and TRBJ2-3, reads KAGVTQTPRYLIKTRGQQVTLSCSPISGHRSVSWYQQTPGQGLQFLFEYFSETQRNKGNFPGRFSGRQFSNSRSEMNVSTLELGDSALYLCASSPGLAGGPHTDTQYFGPGTRLTVL.

The chain uses TRBV7-2 and TRBJ1-2, with 7 bases identical to TRBD1. J gave up 4 bases and V 5 bases, and 7 bases lay outside the gene matches. In germline, CDR1 is SGHTA, CDR2 FQGNSA. CDR3 length: 14 residues. CDR3 in amino acids: CASSPGGVPYGYTF. As DNA, the CDR3 is TGTGCCAGCAGCCCAGGGGGTGTTCCCTATGGCTACACCTTC.

The chain couples TRBV4-2 to TRBJ2-7, with 8 nucleotides matching TRBD2. The CDR3 is 15 amino acids. Losses at the gene ends were 0 bases for V and 5 bases for J; bases not matched to a gene: 6. The germline CDR1 and CDR2 sequences are LGHNA and YNFKEQ. In DNA, the CDR3 is TGTGCCAGCAGCCAAGATCCTAGCGGGTTGAACGAGCAGTACTTC. Protein sequence: CASSQDPSGLNEQYF.

V gene TRBV30 combines with J gene TRBJ2-7, with a weak D call TRBD2 (5 bases). Germline loops: CDR1 GTSNPN, CDR2 SVGIG (reference sequence). CDR3 length: 13 amino acids. Trimming shortened V by 4 bases and J by 1 base, and 11 bases separated the two germline ends. The CDR3 protein is CAWTNGLSYEQYF. Here the CDR3 DNA reads TGTGCCTGGACGAACGGACTTTCCTACGAGCAGTACTTC.

This clone has a single count. V is TRBV6-6 and J is TRBJ1-5; D might be TRBD1 (6 bases). V was trimmed by 5 bases and J by 4 bases, leaving 18 bases between them. The length of the CDR3 is 16 residues. In germline, CDR1 is MNHNY, CDR2 SVGAGI (reference sequence). The CDR3 loop is CASSTSGTGFNQPQHF. DNA of the CDR3: TGTGCCAGCAGTACCTCCGGAACAGGGTTTAATCAGCCCCAGCATTTT.

The chain couples TRBV27 to TRBJ2-1, with 14 bases lining up with TRBD2. Germline CDR1 reads MNHEY; CDR2 reads SMNVEV (reference sequence). This CDR3 region has 14 residues. J gave up 9 bases and V 7 bases, and 5 bases lay outside the gene matches. The CDR3 loop reads CASTGTSGRGEQFF. The CDR3 nucleotides read TGTGCCAGCACCGGGACTAGCGGGAGAGGTGAGCAGTTCTTC.

V usage is TRBV30 and J usage is TRBJ1-4; TRBD1 might be the D (5 bases). Trimming removed 3 bases at V and 2 bases at J, with 7 bases between. The length of the CDR3 is 13 residues. Germline-derived CDR1 and CDR2 are GTSNPN and SVGIG (reference sequence). Written as DNA, the CDR3 is TGTGCCTGGAGGACAGAGACTAATGAAAAACTGTTTTTT. Translated, it gives CAWRTETNEKLFF. The variable domain in full, with the rest retrieved from reference TRBV30 and TRBJ1-4, is SQTIHQWPATLVQPVGSPLSLECTVEGTSNPNLYWYRQAAGRGLQLLFYSVGIGQISSEVPQNLSASRPQDRQFILSSKKLLLSDSGFYLCAWRTETNEKLFFGSGTQLSVL.

This clone came up a few times. The chain employs TRBV6-4 and TRBJ2-2; possibly TRBD2 for D (5 bases). There are 16 residues in the CDR3. Trimming shortened V by 3 bases and J by 2 bases, and 13 bases separated the two germline ends. CDR1 and CDR2 from the germline V gene are MRHNA and SNTAGT. CDR3 region: CASSEAGGGNTGELFF. In DNA form, the CDR3 reads TGTGCCAGCAGTGAGGCCGGCGGAGGTAACACCGGGGAGCTGTTTTTT.

Only a few counts were recorded for this clone. The chain carries TRBV6-1 and TRBJ1-1; tentatively, D is TRBD1 (5 bases). The germline gives CDR1 MNHNS, CDR2 SASEGT. The CDR3 spans 13 residues. The V end was cut by 8 bases, the J end by 0 bases, with 10 bases between. CDR3 sequence: CASGFRVNTEAFF. CDR3 DNA sequence: TGTGCCAGCGGATTCAGGGTGAACACTGAAGCTTTCTTT.